The entry that follows covers one T cell receptor beta chain sequence. Its antigen is still unknown. This sample is drawn from a study of T cells in Graves' hyperthyroidism and ophthalmopathy. Study-wide points: Most thyroid clonotypes expanded above 0.001 appeared in blood too. Ophthalmopathy, as predicted by the model, came a median about six months after the prediction.

From RNA transcripts, TCR beta CDR3 regions were amplified. HTBI primers drove first-round RT-PCR of the TCR CDR3. TCRdb processed the multiplex PCR reads anew with MiXCR; each CDR3 protein has one entry. The data contain 600,000 to 700,000 distinct CDR3 sequences, just under 45% of them singletons. The CDR3 length is 16 residues. V trimming: 5 bases; J trimming: 5 bases; junction bases outside the gene matches: 12. The genes are TRBV12-3 or TRBV12-4 and TRBJ1-2, with 9 bases matching TRBD1. The source of this sequence is an adult man with Graves' disease, either hyperthyroidism or ophthalmopathy (not recorded which). The sequenced material came from peripheral blood or thyroid tissue (not recorded which). CDR3: CASSQTGTGNWYGYTF. The CDR3 DNA sequence: TGTGCCAGCAGTCAAACCGGGACAGGGAACTGGTATGGCTACACCTTC.